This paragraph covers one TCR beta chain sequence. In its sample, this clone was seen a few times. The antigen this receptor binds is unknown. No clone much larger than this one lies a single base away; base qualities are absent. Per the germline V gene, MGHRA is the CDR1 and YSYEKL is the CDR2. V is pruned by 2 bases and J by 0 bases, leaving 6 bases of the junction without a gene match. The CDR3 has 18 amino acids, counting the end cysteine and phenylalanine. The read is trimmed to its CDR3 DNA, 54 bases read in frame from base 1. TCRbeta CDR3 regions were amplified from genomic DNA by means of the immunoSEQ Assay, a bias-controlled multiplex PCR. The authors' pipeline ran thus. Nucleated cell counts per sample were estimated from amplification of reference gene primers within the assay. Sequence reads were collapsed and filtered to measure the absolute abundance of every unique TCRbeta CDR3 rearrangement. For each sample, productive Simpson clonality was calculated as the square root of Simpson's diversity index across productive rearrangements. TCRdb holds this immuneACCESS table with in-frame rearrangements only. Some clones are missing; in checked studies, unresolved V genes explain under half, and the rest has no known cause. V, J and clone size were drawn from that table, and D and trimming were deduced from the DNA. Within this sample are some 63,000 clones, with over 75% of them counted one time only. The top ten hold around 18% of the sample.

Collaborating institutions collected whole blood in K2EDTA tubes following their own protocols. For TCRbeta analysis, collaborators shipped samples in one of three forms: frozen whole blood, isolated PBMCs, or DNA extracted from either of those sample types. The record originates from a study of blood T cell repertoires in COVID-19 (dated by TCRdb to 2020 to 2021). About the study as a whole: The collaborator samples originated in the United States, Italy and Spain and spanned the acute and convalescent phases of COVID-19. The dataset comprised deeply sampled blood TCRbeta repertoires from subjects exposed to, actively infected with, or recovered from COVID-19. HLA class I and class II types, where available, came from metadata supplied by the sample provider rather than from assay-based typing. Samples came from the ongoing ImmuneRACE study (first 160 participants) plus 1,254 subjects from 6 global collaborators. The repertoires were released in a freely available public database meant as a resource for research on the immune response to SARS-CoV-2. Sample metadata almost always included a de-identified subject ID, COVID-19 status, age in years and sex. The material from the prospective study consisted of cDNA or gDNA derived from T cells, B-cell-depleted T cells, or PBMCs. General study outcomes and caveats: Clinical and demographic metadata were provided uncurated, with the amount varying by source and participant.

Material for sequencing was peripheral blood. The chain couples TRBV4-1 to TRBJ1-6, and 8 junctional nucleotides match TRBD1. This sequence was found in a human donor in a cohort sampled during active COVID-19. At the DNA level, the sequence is TGCGCCAGCAGCCAACTAACAGGGGGGAGCTCCTATAATTCACCCCTCCACTTT. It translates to CASSQLTGGSSYNSPLHF.